Shown below are 28 T cell receptor beta chains from a single sample sequenced in a study of early T cells in non-severe SARS-CoV-2 infection. TCRdb redid the calling of the 5' RACE reads with MiXCR, one entry per CDR3 protein. The data contain some 66,000 distinct CDR3 sequences, approximately 9% of them singletons. The sequenced sample was whole blood. These receptors were obtained from an adult who was a healthcare worker with PCR-confirmed SARS-CoV-2 infection or an uninfected control (not recorded which).

Ten or more counts support this clonotype. The chain has TRBV5-4 and TRBJ2-1; the D gene could be TRBD1 or TRBD2 (5 bases each). The CDR3 runs 17 residues. Germline CDR1 reads SGHNT; CDR2 reads YYREEE (reference sequence). The V and J ends lost 2 bases and 6 bases respectively, with 21 bases between them. CDR3 sequence: CASSFLPGPHTSNEQFF. DNA of the CDR3: TGTGCCAGCAGCTTTTTACCGGGACCTCATACAAGCAATGAGCAGTTCTTC.

The chain recombines TRBV6-4 with TRBJ2-5; D not resolved. Germline CDR1 and CDR2: MRHNA and SNTAGT. The CDR3 consists of 14 residues. The V and J ends lost 5 bases and 2 bases respectively, with 12 bases between them. The DNA for the CDR3 is TGTGCCAGCAGTAACTGGACGGTACAAGAGACCCAGTACTTC. Translated: CASSNWTVQETQYF.

This clonotype was recorded many times. This sequence joins TRBV24-1 and TRBJ2-1, with TRBD1 matching over 7 bases. The length of the CDR3 is 13 residues. CDR1 and CDR2 from the germline V gene are KGHDR and SFDVKD. J gave up 4 bases and V 9 bases, and 5 bases lay outside the gene matches. The CDR3 sequence is CATGDRVYNEQFF. CDR3 nucleotides: TGTGCCACCGGGGACAGAGTTTACAATGAGCAGTTCTTC.

This clonotype has only a few counts. The J gene is TRBJ1-3, the V gene TRBV29-1; D not certain. This CDR3 region has 12 residues. Trimming left V 4 bases short and J 4 bases short, with 8 bases between. Germline V lookup: CDR1 SQVTM, CDR2 ANQGSEA. The DNA of the CDR3 is TGCAGCGTTGTACTCGAAGGAAACACCATATATTTT. Its protein product is CSVVLEGNTIYF.

The genes are TRBV7-2 and TRBJ2-7, with 12 bases lining up with TRBD2. The germline V gene encodes CDR1 SGHTA and CDR2 FQGNSA. The CDR3 is made up of 16 amino acids. With 0 bases clipped from V and 4 bases from J, the junction kept 4 bases outside the gene matches. CDR3 sequence: CASSLALAGGPYEQYF. The CDR3 DNA reads as TGTGCCAGCAGCTTAGCGCTAGCGGGAGGGCCATACGAGCAGTACTTC.

At least ten counts were recorded for this clonotype. The chain is built from TRBV18 and TRBJ2-1; 15 positions match TRBD2. CDR1 is KGHSH and CDR2 is LQKENI in the germline V gene. The CDR3 covers 15 residues. After removal of 3 bases from V and 7 bases from J, the junction contained 1 base not matched to a gene. DNA of the CDR3: TGTGCCAGCTCACCCGGGACTAGCGGGAGGAATGAGCAGTTCTTC. Amino acid sequence: CASSPGTSGRNEQFF. Filled out from reference TRBV18 and TRBJ2-1, the complete variable domain reads NAGVMQNPRHLVRRRGQEARLRCSPMKGHSHVYWYRQLPEEGLKFMVYLQKENIIDESGMPKERFSAEFPKEGPSILRIQQVVRGDSAAYFCASSPGTSGRNEQFFGPGTRLTVL.

This chain uses TRBV20-1 with TRBJ2-3; 14 bases agree with TRBD2. CDR3 length equals 19 residues. The V gene end was trimmed by 5 bases and the J gene end by 0 bases; junction bases not matched to a gene: 13. Per germline, CDR1 DFQATT and CDR2 SNEGSKA (reference sequence). As DNA, the CDR3 is TGCAGTGCTCTGACCCCGGGACTAGCGGGAGATTTGAGCACAGATACGCAGTATTTT. It codes for CSALTPGLAGDLSTDTQYF.

This clonotype occurred a few times. V and J are TRBV9 and TRBJ2-7, with unresolved D. Germline CDR1 and CDR2: SGDLS and YYNGEE. V lost 3 bases, J lost 3 bases, and 7 bases lay in between. CDR3 length: 12 amino acids. The CDR3 DNA reads TGTGCCAGCAGCGGCCTTTTCTACGAGCAGTACTTC. This sequence encodes CASSGLFYEQYF.

J is TRBJ2-7 and V is TRBV2, with 10 bases aligning to TRBD1. The V gene end was trimmed by 2 bases and the J gene end by 4 bases; junction bases not matched to a gene: 14. The CDR3 length is 18 residues. In germline, CDR1 is SNHLY, CDR2 FYNNEI. CDR3 DNA: TGTGCCAGCAGTGAAACCCGGACAGGGGGATTTGGGGGATACGAGCAGTACTTC. This sequence encodes CASSETRTGGFGGYEQYF. Full variable domain (outside the CDR3, taken from reference TRBV2 and TRBJ2-7): EPEVTQTPSHQVTQMGQEVILRCVPISNHLYFYWYRQILGQKVEFLVSFYNNEISEKSEIFDDQFSVERPDGSNFTLKIRSTKLEDSAMYFCASSETRTGGFGGYEQYFGPGTRLTVT.

This chain joins TRBV7-9 and TRBJ1-1; D remains ambiguous. The CDR3 is made up of 15 amino acids. The V and J ends lost 0 bases and 3 bases respectively, with 11 bases between them. CDR1 and CDR2 from the germline V gene are SEHNR and FQNEAQ (reference sequence). The CDR3 reads CASSLAAPEDTEAFF. The CDR3 nucleotides are TGTGCCAGCAGCTTAGCGGCACCGGAGGACACTGAAGCTTTCTTT.

This clonotype was observed a handful of times. This chain connects TRBV12-3 or TRBV12-4 to TRBJ2-2; TRBD2 aligns across 8 bases. Trimming took 6 bases from V and 5 from J; bases not matched to a gene: 5. The CDR3 is 14 amino acids. The DNA of the CDR3 is TGTGCCAGCAGGGGACTAGTTGCGACCGGGGAGCTGTTTTTT. It specifies CASRGLVATGELFF.

The V gene is TRBV7-2, the J gene TRBJ2-7; a possible D gene is TRBD1 (6 bases). The ends were cut back, 4 bases at V and 3 bases at J, with 13 bases in the middle. Germline CDR1 SGHTA, CDR2 FQGNSA. The CDR3 contains 14 residues. Here the CDR3 reads CASSSTTGVYEQYF. DNA of the CDR3: TGTGCCAGCAGCTCCACGACAGGAGTCTACGAGCAGTACTTC.

In its sample, this clonotype was seen many times. V usage is TRBV12-3 or TRBV12-4 and J usage is TRBJ2-6; D possibly uses TRBD1 or TRBD2 (5 bases each). Between the trimmed V and J ends, which lost 4 bases and 2 bases, there was a span of 12 bases. CDR3 length: 16 residues. The CDR3 nucleotides read TGTGCCAGCAGTTCGCATGGGGGAGCTGGGGCCAACGTCCTGACTTTC. Its translation is CASSSHGGAGANVLTF.

The rearrangement uses TRBV6-2 or TRBV6-3 and TRBJ2-7; D gene unclear. CDR3 size: 15 residues. Trimming stripped 0 bases from V and 0 bases from J, with 9 bases between. Germline CDR1 and CDR2: MNHEY and SVGEGT. CDR3 DNA sequence: TGTGCCAGCAGTTACTCGGGTCTAGACTCCTACGAGCAGTACTTC. The encoded protein is CASSYSGLDSYEQYF.

CDR3 sequence (DNA): TGTGCCAGCAGCTTATTGGTGGGCGGGGGAGAAGAGACCCAGTACTTC. Protein: CASSLLVGGGEETQYF. The V call is TRBV7-9, the J call TRBJ2-5, with 7 positions matching TRBD2. This CDR3 has 16 residues. With V trimmed by 2 bases and J by 3 bases, 9 bases remained unmatched. Germline V gene lookup returns CDR1 SEHNR and CDR2 FQNEAQ (reference sequence).

This clonotype has more than one count but fewer than ten. The rearrangement uses TRBV20-1 and TRBJ1-5; 9 bases align to TRBD1. The germline CDR1 and CDR2 sequences are DFQATT and SNEGSKA (reference sequence). V trimming: 5 bases; J trimming: 6 bases; junction bases outside the gene matches: 5. The CDR3 loop spans 13 amino acids. Here the CDR3 reads CSAHRGQGQPQHF. CDR3 in DNA: TGCAGTGCTCACAGGGGGCAGGGTCAGCCCCAGCATTTT.

This clonotype showed up many times. The J gene is TRBJ2-2, the V gene TRBV28; maybe TRBD1 (5 bases). Germline V gene sequence: CDR1 MDHEN, CDR2 SYDVKM. Between the trimmed V and J ends, which lost 2 bases and 4 bases, there was a span of 8 bases. The CDR3 extends over 14 amino acids. The CDR3 DNA is TGTGCCAGCAGTTTAGACAGAATCACCGGGGAGCTGTTTTTT. Protein: CASSLDRITGELFF.

This clonotype was detected ten times or more. The V call is TRBV7-3, the J call TRBJ2-5; D remains unclear. This CDR3 has 13 residues. V was shortened by 5 bases and J by 5 bases, with 12 bases between the two germline ends. Germline V CDR1 and CDR2: SGHTA, FQGTGA. This CDR3 is CASSLVASETQYF. The CDR3 nucleotides are TGTGCCAGCAGCCTCGTAGCATCCGAGACCCAGTACTTC.

The V gene is TRBV7-3, the J gene TRBJ2-1, with 10 positions matching TRBD2. Germline-derived CDR1 and CDR2 are SGHTA and FQGTGA. The trim removed 2 bases at V and 3 bases at J, leaving 4 bases unmatched. The CDR3 contains 16 residues. CDR3 region: CASSLGPSGSYNEQFF. DNA for the CDR3: TGTGCCAGCAGCTTAGGGCCTAGCGGGAGCTACAATGAGCAGTTCTTC.

There are a few counts of this clonotype. The chain has TRBV15 and TRBJ2-3, with D possibly being TRBD1 (5 bases). This CDR3 is 16 amino acids long. Trimming pared 0 bases from V and 6 bases from J, leaving 16 bases between. In germline, CDR1 is LNHNV, CDR2 YYDKDF (reference sequence). The CDR3 loop is CATSRDENRIGDTQYF. The DNA of the CDR3 is TGTGCCACCAGCAGAGATGAGAACAGGATAGGGGATACGCAGTATTTT. The whole variable domain, filled in from reference TRBV15 and TRBJ2-3, reads DAMVIQNPRYQVTQFGKPVTLSCSQTLNHNVMYWYQQKSSQAPKLLFHYYDKDFNNEADTPDNFQSRRPNTSFCFLDIRSPGLGDTAMYLCATSRDENRIGDTQYFGPGTRLTVL.

This clonotype turned up a few times. This rearrangement joins TRBV7-2 to TRBJ2-3; D perhaps matches TRBD2 (7 bases). Germline CDR1 and CDR2: SGHTA and FQGNSA. This CDR3 has 16 amino acids. V was trimmed by 7 bases and J by 2 bases, leaving 19 bases between them. CDR3 bases: TGTGCCAGCATCGTGGGGAGGGGGAGGGCCACAGATACGCAGTATTTT. Translating it yields CASIVGRGRATDTQYF.

The chain links TRBV9 to TRBJ1-1, with D possibly being TRBD1 (5 bases). The V gene lost 5 bases and the J gene lost 0 bases, with 14 bases spanning the gap. Germline CDR1 SGDLS, CDR2 YYNGEE. CDR3 size: 15 residues. CDR3 nucleotides: TGTGCCAGCAGGCCCCCAGGGATTATGAACACTGAAGCTTTCTTT. Translation gives CASRPPGIMNTEAFF.

The chain uses TRBV3-1 and TRBJ2-1, with D tentatively TRBD2 (5 bases). Germline V gene sequence: CDR1 LGHDT, CDR2 YNNKEL (reference sequence). CDR3 length: 15 residues. V lost 0 bases and J 4 bases, leaving 10 bases between the germline ends. CDR3 sequence: CASSQENGVYNEQFF. The CDR3 nucleotides read TGTGCCAGCAGCCAAGAAAACGGGGTGTACAATGAGCAGTTCTTC.

The V call is TRBV20-1, the J call TRBJ1-2; D uncertain. The CDR3 spans 14 residues. The V end lost 1 base, the J end lost 6 bases, and 15 bases lay between the germline ends. Germline CDR1 reads DFQATT; CDR2 reads SNEGSKA (reference sequence). The CDR3: CSARVGLLGNGYTF. The CDR3 bases are TGCAGTGCTAGAGTCGGACTCCTTGGGAATGGCTACACCTTC.

This clonotype occurred a few times. The chain combines TRBV29-1 with TRBJ2-7; a weak D match, TRBD1 (7 bases). Trimming removed 6 bases from V and 5 bases from J, with 20 bases in between. The CDR3 totals 14 residues. Germline V CDR1 and CDR2: SQVTM, ANQGSEA. DNA for the CDR3: TGCAGCGTGGAACTTCAGGGGGGTTACGACGAGCAGTACTTC. Amino acids: CSVELQGGYDEQYF.

A few counts support this clonotype. The chain employs TRBV6-1 and TRBJ1-1; TRBD1 might be the D (6 bases). Trimming removed 2 bases at V and 4 bases at J, with 11 bases between. CDR1 is MNHNS and CDR2 is SASEGT in the germline V gene. CDR3 length: 14 residues. CDR3: CASSESGGPTEAFF. CDR3 in DNA: TGTGCCAGCAGTGAATCCGGGGGCCCCACTGAAGCTTTCTTT.

This chain joins TRBV11-2 and TRBJ2-1; 11 bases fit TRBD2. The V and J ends lost 5 bases and 7 bases, in that order; junction bases with no gene match: 10. The CDR3 is 16 amino acids. Germline CDR1 is SGHAT and CDR2 is FQNNGV. CDR3 loop: CASSVFSGRASNEQFF. The DNA of the CDR3 is TGTGCCAGCAGCGTATTTAGCGGGAGGGCCTCGAATGAGCAGTTCTTC.

This clonotype was counted ten times or more. J is TRBJ2-7 and V is TRBV15; TRBD1 aligns across 7 bases. Germline V gene sequence: CDR1 LNHNV, CDR2 YYDKDF (reference sequence). V was clipped by 1 base and J by 3 bases; unmatched bases: 9. The CDR3 length is 16 residues. CDR3 DNA: TGTGCCACCAGCAGAGGAACAGGGGCGACCCACTACGAGCAGTACTTC. Protein sequence: CATSRGTGATHYEQYF.